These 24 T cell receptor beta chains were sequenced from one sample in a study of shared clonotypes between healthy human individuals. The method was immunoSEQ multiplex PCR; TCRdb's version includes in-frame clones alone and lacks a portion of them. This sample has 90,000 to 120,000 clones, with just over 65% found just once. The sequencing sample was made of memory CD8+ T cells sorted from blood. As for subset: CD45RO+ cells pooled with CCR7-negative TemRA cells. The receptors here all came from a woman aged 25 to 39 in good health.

The CDR3 DNA reads as TGTGCCAGCAGTCCCTTCTCTGGAAACACCATATATTTT. Translated: CASSPFSGNTIYF. The chain carries TRBV13 and TRBJ1-3, with D uncertain. The germline V gene has CDR1 PRHDT and CDR2 FYEKMQ (reference sequence). The V gene lost 6 bases and the J gene lost 0 bases, with 6 bases spanning the gap. This CDR3 is built from 13 residues.

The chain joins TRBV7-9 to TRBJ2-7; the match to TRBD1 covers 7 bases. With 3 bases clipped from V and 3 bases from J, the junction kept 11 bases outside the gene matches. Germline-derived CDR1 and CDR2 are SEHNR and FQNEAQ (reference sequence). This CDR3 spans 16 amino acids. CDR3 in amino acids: CASSFYDRELDYEQYF. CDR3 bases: TGTGCCAGCAGCTTCTATGACAGGGAGTTAGACTACGAGCAGTACTTC.

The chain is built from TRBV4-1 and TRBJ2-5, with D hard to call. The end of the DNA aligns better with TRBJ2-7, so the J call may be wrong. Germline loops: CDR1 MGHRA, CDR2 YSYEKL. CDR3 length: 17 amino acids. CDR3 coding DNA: TGCGCCAGCAGCCAAGATGCCGGCCCATACAACTCCTACGAGCAGTACTTC. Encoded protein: CASSQDAGPYNSYEQYF.

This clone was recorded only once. For the CDR3, the DNA is TGTGCCAGCAGTACCGGACAGGGGGCTTTGTACGAGCAGTACTTC. It yields the protein CASSTGQGALYEQYF. This sequence joins TRBV6-5 and TRBJ2-7; 11 bases agree with TRBD1. Germline V gene data show CDR1 as MNHEY and CDR2 as SVGAGI. The CDR3 contains 15 residues. V was clipped by 5 bases and J by 4 bases; unmatched bases: 7.

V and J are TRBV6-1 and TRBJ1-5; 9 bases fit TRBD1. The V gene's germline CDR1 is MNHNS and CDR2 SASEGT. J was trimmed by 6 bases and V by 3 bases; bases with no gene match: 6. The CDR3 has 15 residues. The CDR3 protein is CASSEYRGPAQPQHF. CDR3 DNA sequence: TGTGCCAGCAGTGAGTACAGGGGGCCCGCTCAGCCCCAGCATTTT.

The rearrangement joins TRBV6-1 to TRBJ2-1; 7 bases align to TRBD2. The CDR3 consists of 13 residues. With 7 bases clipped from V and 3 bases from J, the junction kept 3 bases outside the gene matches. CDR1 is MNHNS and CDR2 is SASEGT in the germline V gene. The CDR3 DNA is TGTGCCAGCATTGAGCGGGACTACAATGAGCAGTTCTTC. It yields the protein CASIERDYNEQFF.

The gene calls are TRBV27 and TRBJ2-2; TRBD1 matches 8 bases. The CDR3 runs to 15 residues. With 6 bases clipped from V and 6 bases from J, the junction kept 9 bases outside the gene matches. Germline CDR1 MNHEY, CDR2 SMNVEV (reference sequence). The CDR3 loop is CASSHHIRGPGELFF. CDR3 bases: TGTGCCAGCAGCCACCACATCAGGGGGCCCGGGGAGCTGTTTTTT.

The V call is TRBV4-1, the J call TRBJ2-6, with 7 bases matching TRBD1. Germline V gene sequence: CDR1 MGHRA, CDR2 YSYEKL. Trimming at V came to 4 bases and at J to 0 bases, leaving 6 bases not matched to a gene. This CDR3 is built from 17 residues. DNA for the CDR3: TGCGCCAGCAGCCGGGACAGAATCTCCTCTGGGGCCAACGTCCTGACTTTC. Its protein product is CASSRDRISSGANVLTF.

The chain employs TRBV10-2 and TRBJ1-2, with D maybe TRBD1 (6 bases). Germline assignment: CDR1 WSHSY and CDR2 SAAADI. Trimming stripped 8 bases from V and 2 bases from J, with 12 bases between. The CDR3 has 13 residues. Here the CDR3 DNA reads TGCGCCAGCCAAAGACAGGACAACTATGGCTACACCTTC. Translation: CASQRQDNYGYTF.

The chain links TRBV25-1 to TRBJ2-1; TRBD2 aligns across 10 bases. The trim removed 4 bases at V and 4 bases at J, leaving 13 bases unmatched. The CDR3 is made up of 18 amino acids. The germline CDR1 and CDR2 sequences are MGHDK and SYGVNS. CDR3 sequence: CASSGDQLAGVFYNEQFF. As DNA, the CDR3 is TGTGCCAGCAGTGGGGACCAGCTAGCGGGAGTATTTTACAATGAGCAGTTCTTC.

CDR3: CASSFMGGYYEQYF. For the CDR3, the DNA is TGTGCCAGCAGTTTTATGGGGGGGTATTACGAGCAGTACTTC. This chain joins TRBV28 and TRBJ2-7; 7 nucleotides align to TRBD2. The CDR3 contains 14 residues. After removal of 3 bases from V and 4 bases from J, the junction contained 6 bases not matched to a gene. Germline-derived CDR1 and CDR2 are MDHEN and SYDVKM.

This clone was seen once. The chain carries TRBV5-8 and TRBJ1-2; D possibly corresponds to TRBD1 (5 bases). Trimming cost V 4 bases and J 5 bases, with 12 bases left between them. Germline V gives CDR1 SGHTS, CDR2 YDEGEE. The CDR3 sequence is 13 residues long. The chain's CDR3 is CASSEGLSYGYTF. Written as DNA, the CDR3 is TGTGCCAGCAGCGAGGGGTTGTCATATGGCTACACCTTC.

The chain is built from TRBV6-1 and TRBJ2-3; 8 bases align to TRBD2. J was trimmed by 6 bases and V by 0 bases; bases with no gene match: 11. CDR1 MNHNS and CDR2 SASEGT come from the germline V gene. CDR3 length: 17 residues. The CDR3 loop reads CASSEAAGGGRLDTQYF. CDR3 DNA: TGTGCCAGCAGTGAAGCTGCTGGCGGGGGGAGATTGGATACGCAGTATTTT.

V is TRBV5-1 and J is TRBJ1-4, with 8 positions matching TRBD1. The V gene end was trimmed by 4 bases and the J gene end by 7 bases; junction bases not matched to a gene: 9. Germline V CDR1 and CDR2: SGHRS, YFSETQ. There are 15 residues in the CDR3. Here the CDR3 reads CASSQTGEVGEKLFF. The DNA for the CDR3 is TGCGCCAGCAGCCAGACAGGGGAGGTTGGTGAAAAACTGTTTTTT.

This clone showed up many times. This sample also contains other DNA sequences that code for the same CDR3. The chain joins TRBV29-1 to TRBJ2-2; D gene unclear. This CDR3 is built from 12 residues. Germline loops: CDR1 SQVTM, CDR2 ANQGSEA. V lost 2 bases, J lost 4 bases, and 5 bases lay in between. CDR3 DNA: TGCAGCGTTGAACGGACCACCGGGGAGCTGTTTTTT. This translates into CSVERTTGELFF.

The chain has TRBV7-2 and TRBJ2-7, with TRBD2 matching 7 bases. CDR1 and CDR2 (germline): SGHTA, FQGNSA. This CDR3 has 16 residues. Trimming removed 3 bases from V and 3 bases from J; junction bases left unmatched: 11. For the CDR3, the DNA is TGTGCCAGCAGCTTTTTCCCCCCGACTAGCAGCTACGAGCAGTACTTC. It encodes CASSFFPPTSSYEQYF. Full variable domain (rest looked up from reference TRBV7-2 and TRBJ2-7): GAGVSQSPSNKVTEKGKDVELRCDPISGHTALYWYRQSLGQGLEFLIYFQGNSAPDKSGLPSDRFSAERTGGSVSTLTIQRTQQEDSAVYLCASSFFPPTSSYEQYFGPGTRLTVT.

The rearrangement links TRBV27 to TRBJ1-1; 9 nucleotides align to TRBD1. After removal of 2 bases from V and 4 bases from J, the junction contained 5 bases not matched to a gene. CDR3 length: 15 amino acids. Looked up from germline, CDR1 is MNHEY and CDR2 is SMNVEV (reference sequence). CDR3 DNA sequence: TGTGCCAGCAGTTTACTAGGACAGGGGAGCACTGAAGCTTTCTTT. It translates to CASSLLGQGSTEAFF.

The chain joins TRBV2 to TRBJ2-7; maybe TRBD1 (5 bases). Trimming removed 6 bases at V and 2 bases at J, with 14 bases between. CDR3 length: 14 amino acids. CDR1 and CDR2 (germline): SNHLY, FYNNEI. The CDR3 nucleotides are TGTGCCAGCAGGTGGGCAGGGTCGCCCTACGAGCAGTACTTC. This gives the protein CASRWAGSPYEQYF.

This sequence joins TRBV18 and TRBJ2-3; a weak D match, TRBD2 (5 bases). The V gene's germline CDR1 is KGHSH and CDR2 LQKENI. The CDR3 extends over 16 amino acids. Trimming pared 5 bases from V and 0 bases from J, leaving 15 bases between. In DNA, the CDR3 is TGTGCCAGCTCATCACAGTGGACTGCTAGCACAGATACGCAGTATTTT. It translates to CASSSQWTASTDTQYF.

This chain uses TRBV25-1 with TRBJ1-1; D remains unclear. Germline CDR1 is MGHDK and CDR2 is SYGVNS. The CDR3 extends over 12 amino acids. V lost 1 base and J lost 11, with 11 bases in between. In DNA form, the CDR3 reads TGTGCCAGCAGTGAATCCGTAGGGAGGGCTTTCTTT. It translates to CASSESVGRAFF.

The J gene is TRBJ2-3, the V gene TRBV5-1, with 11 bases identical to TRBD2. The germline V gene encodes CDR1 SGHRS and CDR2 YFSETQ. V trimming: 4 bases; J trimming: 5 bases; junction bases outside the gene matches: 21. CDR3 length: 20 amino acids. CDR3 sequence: CASSLGGARRLAGGQDTQYF. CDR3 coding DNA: TGCGCCAGCAGCCTCGGGGGGGCGCGGCGGCTAGCGGGAGGACAAGATACGCAGTATTTT.

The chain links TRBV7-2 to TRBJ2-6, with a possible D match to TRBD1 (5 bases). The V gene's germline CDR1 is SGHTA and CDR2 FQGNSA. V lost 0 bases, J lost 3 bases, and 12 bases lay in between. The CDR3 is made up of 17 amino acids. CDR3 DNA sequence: TGTGCCAGCAGCTTAGCGTGTGGGGCCTGTGGGGCCAACGTCCTGACTTTC. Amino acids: CASSLACGACGANVLTF.

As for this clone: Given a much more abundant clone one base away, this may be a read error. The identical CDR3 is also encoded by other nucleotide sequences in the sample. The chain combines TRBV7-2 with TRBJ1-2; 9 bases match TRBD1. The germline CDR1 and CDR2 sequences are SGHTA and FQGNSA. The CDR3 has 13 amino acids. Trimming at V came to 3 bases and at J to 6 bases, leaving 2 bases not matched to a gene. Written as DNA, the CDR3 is TGTGCCAGCAGCTTGGGGACAGGGAATGGCTACACCTTC. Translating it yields CASSLGTGNGYTF. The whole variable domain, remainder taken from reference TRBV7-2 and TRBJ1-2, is GAGVSQSPSNKVTEKGKDVELRCDPISGHTALYWYRQSLGQGLEFLIYFQGNSAPDKSGLPSDRFSAERTGGSVSTLTIQRTQQEDSAVYLCASSLGTGNGYTFGSGTRLTVV.

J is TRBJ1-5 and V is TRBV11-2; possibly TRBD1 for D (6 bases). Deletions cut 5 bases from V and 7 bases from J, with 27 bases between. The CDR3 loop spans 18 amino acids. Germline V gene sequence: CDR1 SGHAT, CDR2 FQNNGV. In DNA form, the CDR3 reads TGTGCCAGCAGCCCCGACAGGTCGTCTGATGGTGCCGGGCAGCCCCAGCATTTT. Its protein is CASSPDRSSDGAGQPQHF. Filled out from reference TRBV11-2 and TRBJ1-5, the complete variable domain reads EAGVAQSPRYKIIEKRQSVAFWCNPISGHATLYWYQQILGQGPKLLIQFQNNGVVDDSQLPKDRFSAERLKGVDSTLKIQPAKLEDSAVYLCASSPDRSSDGAGQPQHFGDGTRLSIL.